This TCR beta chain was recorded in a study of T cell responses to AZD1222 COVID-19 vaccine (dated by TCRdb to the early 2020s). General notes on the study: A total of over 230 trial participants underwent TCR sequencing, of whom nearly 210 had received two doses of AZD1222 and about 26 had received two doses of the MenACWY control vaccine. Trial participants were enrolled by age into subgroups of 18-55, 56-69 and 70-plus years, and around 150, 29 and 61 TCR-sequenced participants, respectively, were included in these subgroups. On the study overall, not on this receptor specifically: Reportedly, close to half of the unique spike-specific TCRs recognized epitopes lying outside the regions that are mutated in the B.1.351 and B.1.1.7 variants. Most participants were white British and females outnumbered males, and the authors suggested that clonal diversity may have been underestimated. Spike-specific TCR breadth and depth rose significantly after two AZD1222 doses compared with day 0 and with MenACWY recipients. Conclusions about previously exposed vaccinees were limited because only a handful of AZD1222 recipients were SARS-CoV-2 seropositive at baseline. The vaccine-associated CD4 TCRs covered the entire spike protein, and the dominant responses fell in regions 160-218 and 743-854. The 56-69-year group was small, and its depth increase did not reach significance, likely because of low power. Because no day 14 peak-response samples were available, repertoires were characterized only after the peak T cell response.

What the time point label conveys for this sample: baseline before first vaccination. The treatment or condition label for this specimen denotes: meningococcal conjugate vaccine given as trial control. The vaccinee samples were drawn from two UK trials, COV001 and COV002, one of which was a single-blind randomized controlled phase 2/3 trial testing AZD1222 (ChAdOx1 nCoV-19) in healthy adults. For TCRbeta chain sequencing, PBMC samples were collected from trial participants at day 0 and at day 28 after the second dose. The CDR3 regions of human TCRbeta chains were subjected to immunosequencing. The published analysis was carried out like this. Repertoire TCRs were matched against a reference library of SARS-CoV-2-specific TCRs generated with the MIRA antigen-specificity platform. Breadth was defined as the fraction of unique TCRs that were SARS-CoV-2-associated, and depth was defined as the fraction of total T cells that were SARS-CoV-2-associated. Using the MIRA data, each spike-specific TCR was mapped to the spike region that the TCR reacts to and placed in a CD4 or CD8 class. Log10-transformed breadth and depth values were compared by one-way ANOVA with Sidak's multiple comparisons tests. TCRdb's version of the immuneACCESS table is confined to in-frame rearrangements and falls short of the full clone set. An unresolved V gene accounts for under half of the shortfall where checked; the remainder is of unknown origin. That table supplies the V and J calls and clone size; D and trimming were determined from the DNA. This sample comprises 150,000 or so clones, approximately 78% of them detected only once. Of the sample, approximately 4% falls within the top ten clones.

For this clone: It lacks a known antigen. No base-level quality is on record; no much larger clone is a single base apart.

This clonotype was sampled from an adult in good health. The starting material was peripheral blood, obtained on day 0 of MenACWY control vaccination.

The sequence in DNA is TGTGCCAGCAACACCGGGACAGGGAAGTATAGCAATCAGCCCCAGCATTTT. Translated, this is CASNTGTGKYSNQPQHF. The chain links TRBV28 with TRBJ1-5, with TRBD1 matching 9 junction bases. The CDR3 has 17 amino acids, counting the end cysteine and phenylalanine. Only the CDR3 portion is preserved as DNA: 51 bases, with reading frame beginning at the first base. Reading the germline V gene gives CDR1 MDHEN and CDR2 SYDVKM. V is cut back by 7 bases and J by 0 bases, with 10 bases in the junction unmatched.